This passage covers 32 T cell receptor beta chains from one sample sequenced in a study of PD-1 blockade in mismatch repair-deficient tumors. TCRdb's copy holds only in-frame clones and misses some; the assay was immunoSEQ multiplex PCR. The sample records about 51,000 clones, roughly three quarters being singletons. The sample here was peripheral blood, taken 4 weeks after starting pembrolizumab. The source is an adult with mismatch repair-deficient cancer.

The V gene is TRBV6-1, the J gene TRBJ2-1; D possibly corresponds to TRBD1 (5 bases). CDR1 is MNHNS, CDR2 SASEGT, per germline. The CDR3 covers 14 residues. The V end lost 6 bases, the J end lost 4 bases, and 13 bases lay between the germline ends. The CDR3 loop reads CASRQGKQYNEQFF. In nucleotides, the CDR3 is TGTGCCAGCAGGCAGGGTAAACAATACAATGAGCAGTTCTTC.

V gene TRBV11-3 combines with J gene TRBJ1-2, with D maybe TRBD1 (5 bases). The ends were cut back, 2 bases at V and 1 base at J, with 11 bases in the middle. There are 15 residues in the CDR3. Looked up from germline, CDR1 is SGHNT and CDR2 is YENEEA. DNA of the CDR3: TGTGCCAGCAGCTTACAGGGATGGGATAACTATGGCTACACCTTC. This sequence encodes CASSLQGWDNYGYTF.

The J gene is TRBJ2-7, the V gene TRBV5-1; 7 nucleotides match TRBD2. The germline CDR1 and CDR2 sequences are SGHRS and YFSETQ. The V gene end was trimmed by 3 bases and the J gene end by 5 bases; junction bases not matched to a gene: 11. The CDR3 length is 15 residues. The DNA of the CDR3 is TGCGCCAGCAGCTGGGACCGGGGGGTTAGTAACGAGCAGTACTTC. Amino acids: CASSWDRGVSNEQYF.

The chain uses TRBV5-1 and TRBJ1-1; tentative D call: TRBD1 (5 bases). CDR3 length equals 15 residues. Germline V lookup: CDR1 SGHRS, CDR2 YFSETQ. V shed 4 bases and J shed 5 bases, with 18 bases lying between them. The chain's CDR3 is CASSADTIGTTEAFF. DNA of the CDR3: TGCGCCAGCAGCGCGGACACTATCGGAACAACTGAAGCTTTCTTT.

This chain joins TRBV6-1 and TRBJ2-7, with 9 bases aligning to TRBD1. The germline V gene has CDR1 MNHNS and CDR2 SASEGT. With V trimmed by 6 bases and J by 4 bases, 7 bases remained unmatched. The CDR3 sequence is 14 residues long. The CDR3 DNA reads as TGTGCCAGCAGGGGCGACAGGGGGGCATACGAGCAGTACTTC. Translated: CASRGDRGAYEQYF.

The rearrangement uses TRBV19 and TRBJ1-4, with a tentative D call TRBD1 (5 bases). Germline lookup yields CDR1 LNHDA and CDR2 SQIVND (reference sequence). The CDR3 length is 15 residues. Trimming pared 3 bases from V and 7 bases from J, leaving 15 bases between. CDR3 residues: CASSMWGAIGEKLFF. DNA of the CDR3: TGTGCCAGTAGTATGTGGGGCGCGATTGGTGAAAAACTGTTTTTT.

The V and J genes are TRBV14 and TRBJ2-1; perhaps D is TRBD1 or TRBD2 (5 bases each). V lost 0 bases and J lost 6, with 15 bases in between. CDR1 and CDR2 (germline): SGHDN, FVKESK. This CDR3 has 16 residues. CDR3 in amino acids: CASSQDDYPGFNEQFF. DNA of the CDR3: TGTGCCAGCAGCCAAGATGACTACCCAGGGTTCAATGAGCAGTTCTTC.

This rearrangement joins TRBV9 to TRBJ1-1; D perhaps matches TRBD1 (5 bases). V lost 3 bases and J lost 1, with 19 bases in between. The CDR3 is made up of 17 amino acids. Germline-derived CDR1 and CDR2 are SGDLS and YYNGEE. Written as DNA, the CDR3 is TGTGCCAGCAGCGCCACGGACACCCCCCGAGGGAACACTGAAGCTTTCTTT. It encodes CASSATDTPRGNTEAFF.

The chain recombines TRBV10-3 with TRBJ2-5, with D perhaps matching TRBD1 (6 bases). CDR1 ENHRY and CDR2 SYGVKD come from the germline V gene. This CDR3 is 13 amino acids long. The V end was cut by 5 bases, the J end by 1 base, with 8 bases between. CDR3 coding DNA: TGTGCCATCAGTCGGGACATCCAAGAGACCCAGTACTTC. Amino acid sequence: CAISRDIQETQYF.

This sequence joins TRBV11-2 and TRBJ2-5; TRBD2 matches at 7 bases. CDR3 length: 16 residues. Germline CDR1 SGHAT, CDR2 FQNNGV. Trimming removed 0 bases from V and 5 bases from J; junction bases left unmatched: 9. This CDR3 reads CASSLEGRALMETQYF. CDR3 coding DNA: TGTGCCAGCAGCTTAGAGGGGAGGGCCCTCATGGAGACCCAGTACTTC. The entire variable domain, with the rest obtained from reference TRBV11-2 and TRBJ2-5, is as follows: EAGVAQSPRYKIIEKRQSVAFWCNPISGHATLYWYQQILGQGPKLLIQFQNNGVVDDSQLPKDRFSAERLKGVDSTLKIQPAKLEDSAVYLCASSLEGRALMETQYFGPGTRLLVL.

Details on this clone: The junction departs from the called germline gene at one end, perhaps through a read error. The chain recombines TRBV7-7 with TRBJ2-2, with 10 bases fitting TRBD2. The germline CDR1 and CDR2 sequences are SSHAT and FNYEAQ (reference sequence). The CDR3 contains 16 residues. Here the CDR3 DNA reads TGTGCTAGCAGCTTATTAGCGGGAGGGAACACCGGGGAGCTGTTTTTT. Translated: CASSLLAGGNTGELFF.

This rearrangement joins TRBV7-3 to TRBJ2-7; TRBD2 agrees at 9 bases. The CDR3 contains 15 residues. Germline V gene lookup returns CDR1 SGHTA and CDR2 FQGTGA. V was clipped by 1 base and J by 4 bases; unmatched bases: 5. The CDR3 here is CASSLSSGSQYEQYF. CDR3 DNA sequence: TGTGCCAGCAGCTTAAGTAGCGGGAGCCAATACGAGCAGTACTTC.

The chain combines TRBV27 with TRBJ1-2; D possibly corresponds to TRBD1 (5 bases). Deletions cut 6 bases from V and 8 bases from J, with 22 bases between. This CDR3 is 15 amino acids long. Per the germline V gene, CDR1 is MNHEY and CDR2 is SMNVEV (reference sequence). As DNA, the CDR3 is TGTGCCAGCAGCTTGGTTGGGACGTCGGCCTCCGGCTACACCTTC. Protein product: CASSLVGTSASGYTF.

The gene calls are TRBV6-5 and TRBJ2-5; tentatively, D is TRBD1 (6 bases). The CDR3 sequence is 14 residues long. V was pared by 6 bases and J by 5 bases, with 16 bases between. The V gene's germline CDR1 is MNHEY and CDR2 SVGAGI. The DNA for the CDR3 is TGTGCCAGCAGCTGGGCCGCAGGGGACGAGACCCAGTACTTC. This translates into CASSWAAGDETQYF.

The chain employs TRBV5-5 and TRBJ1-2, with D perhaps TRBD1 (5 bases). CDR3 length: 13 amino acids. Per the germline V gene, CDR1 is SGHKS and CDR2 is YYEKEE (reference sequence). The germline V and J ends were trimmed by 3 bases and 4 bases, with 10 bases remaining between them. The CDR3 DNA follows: TGTGCCAGCAGCTCGGACATCGGCTATGGCTACACCTTC. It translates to CASSSDIGYGYTF.

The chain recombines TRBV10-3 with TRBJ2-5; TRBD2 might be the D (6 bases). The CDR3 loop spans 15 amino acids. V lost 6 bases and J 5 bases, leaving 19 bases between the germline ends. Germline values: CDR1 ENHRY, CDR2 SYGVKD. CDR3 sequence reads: CAISPGLGNVETQYF. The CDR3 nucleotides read TGTGCCATCAGCCCGGGACTGGGAAACGTCGAGACCCAGTACTTC.

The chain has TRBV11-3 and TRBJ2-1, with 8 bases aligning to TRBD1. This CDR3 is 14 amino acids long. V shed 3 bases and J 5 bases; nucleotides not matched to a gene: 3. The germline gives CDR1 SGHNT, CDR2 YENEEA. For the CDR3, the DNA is TGTGCCAGCAGCTTTCAGGGGGCGAACAATGAGCAGTTCTTC. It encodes CASSFQGANNEQFF.

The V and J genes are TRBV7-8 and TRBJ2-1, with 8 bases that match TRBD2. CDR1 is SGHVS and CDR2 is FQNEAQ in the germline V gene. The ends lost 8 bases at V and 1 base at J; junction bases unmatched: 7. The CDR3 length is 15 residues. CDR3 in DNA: TGTGCCAGCCGGTGGCGGGAGGCGTCCTACAATGAGCAGTTCTTC. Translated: CASRWREASYNEQFF. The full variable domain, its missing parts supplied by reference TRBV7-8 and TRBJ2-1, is GAGVSQSPRYKVAKRGQDVALRCDPISGHVSLFWYQQALGQGPEFLTYFQNEAQLDKSGLPSDRFFAERPEGSVSTLKIQRTQQEDSAVYLCASRWREASYNEQFFGPGTRLTVL.

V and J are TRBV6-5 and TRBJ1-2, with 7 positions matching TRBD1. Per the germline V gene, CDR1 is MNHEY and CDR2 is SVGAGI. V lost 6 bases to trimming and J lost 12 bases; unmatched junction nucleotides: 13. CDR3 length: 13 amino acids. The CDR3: CASSRSPGTENTF. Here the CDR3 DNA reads TGTGCCAGCAGCCGGAGTCCCGGGACAGAAAACACCTTC.

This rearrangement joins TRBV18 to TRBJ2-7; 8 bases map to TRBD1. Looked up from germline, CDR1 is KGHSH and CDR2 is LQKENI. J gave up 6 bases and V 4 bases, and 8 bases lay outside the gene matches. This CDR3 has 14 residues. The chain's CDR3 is CASSLDRAIGEQYF. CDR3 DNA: TGTGCCAGCTCACTGGACAGGGCTATCGGCGAGCAGTACTTC.

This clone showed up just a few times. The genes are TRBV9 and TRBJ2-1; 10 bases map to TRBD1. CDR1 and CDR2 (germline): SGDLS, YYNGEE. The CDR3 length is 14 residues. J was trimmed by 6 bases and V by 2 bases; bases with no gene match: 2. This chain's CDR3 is CASSVGTGVNEQFF. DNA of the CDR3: TGTGCCAGCAGCGTGGGGACAGGGGTCAATGAGCAGTTCTTC.

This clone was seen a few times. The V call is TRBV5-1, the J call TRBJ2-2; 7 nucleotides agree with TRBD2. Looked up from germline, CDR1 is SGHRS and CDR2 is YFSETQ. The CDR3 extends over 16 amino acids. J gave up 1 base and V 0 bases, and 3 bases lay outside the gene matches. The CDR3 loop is CASSLDGGRNTGELFF. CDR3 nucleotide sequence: TGCGCCAGCAGCTTGGATGGCGGGAGGAACACCGGGGAGCTGTTTTTT.

CDR3 in DNA: TGTGCCAGCAGTCCCTCCAACGGAGCGGTCTTAGCAGACGAGCAGTACTTC. Amino acids: CASSPSNGAVLADEQYF. The chain is built from TRBV25-1 and TRBJ2-7, with D possibly being TRBD2 (5 bases). Germline V gives CDR1 MGHDK, CDR2 SYGVNS. With 5 bases removed from V and 5 bases from J, the gap between germline ends came to 25 bases. CDR3 length: 17 amino acids.

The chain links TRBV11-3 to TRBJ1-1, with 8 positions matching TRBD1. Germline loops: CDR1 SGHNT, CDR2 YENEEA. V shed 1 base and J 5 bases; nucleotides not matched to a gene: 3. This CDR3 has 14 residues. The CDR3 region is CASSLGRGPTEAFF. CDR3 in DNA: TGTGCCAGCAGCTTAGGCAGGGGGCCGACTGAAGCTTTCTTT.

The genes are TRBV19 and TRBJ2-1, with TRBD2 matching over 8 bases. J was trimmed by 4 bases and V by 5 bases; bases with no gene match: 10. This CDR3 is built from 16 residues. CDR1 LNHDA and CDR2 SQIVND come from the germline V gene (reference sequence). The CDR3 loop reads CASSFLTSAMYNEQFF. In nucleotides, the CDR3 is TGTGCCAGTAGTTTCCTGACTAGCGCGATGTACAATGAGCAGTTCTTC.

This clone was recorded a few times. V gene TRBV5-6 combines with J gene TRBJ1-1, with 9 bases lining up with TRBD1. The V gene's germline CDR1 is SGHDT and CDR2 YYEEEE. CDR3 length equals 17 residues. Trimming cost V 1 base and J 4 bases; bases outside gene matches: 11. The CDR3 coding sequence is TGTGCCAGCAGCTTGCGTCCGGGACAGGGAAGGGGCACTGAAGCTTTCTTT. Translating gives CASSLRPGQGRGTEAFF.

The CDR3 sequence is CASSPLPVGTEAFF. CDR3 DNA: TGTGCCAGCTCACCACTCCCGGTAGGCACTGAAGCTTTCTTT. The chain carries TRBV18 and TRBJ1-1, with D unclear. Germline V gene data show CDR1 as KGHSH and CDR2 as LQKENI. This CDR3 is 14 amino acids long. Trimming took off 1 base at V and 4 bases at J, with 10 bases between the two ends. Together with reference TRBV18 and TRBJ1-1, the CDR3 gives the full variable domain: NAGVMQNPRHLVRRRGQEARLRCSPMKGHSHVYWYRQLPEEGLKFMVYLQKENIIDESGMPKERFSAEFPKEGPSILRIQQVVRGDSAAYFCASSPLPVGTEAFFGQGTRLTVV.

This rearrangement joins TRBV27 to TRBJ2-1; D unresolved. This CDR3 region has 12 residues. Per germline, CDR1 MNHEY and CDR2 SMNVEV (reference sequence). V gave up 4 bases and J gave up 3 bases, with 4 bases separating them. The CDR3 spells CASSSGYNEQFF. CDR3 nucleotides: TGTGCCAGCAGTTCCGGCTACAATGAGCAGTTCTTC.

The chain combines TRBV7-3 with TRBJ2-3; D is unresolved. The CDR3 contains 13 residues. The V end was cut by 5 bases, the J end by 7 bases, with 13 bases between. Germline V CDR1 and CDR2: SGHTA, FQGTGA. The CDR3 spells CASSPGPGHTQYF. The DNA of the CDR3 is TGTGCCAGCAGCCCCGGCCCGGGCCATACGCAGTATTTT. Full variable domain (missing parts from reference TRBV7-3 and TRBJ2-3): GAGVSQTPSNKVTEKGKYVELRCDPISGHTALYWYRQSLGQGPEFLIYFQGTGAADDSGLPNDRFFAVRPEGSVSTLKIQRTERGDSAVYLCASSPGPGHTQYFGPGTRLTVL.

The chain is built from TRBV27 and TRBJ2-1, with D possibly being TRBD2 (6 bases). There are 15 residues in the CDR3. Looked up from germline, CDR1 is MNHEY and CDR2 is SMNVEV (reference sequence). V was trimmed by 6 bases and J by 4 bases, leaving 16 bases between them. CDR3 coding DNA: TGTGCCAGCAGCCGAGGGGAGACTAGTTACAATGAGCAGTTCTTC. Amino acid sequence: CASSRGETSYNEQFF.

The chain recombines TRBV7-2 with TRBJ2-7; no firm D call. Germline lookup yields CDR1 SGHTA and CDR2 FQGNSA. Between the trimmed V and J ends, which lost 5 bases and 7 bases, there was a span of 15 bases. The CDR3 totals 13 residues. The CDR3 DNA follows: TGTGCCAGCAGCATTTCGCCCACGTGGGAGCAGTACTTC. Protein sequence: CASSISPTWEQYF.

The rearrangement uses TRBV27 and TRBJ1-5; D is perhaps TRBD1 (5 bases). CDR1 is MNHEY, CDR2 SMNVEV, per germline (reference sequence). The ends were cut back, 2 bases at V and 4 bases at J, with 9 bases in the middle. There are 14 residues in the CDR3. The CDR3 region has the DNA TGTGCCAGCAGTTTAGGGGGGAGGAATCAGCCCCAGCATTTT. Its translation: CASSLGGRNQPQHF.